These 27 T cell receptor beta chains originate from one sample sequenced in a study of blood T cell repertoires in COVID-19. Here immunoSEQ multiplex PCR was the method, and the copy in TCRdb shows in-frame clones only, minus some. This sample has about 150,000 clones; approximately 79% occur once, and the top ten carry more than 5.5%. The sample taken for sequencing was PBMCs or T cells enriched from blood (not recorded which). These receptors came from a man aged 50 or older who had recovered from COVID-19.

In regard to this clone: Distinct nucleotide sequences in the sample also encode this CDR3. CDR3 residues: CASSFGSTNEKLFF. The CDR3 DNA sequence: TGCGCCAGCAGCTTTGGCTCAACTAATGAAAAACTGTTTTTT. The chain has TRBV5-1 and TRBJ1-4; D is undetermined. Trimming cost V 2 bases and J 0 bases, with 5 bases left between them. CDR3 length: 14 residues. Germline V gene data show CDR1 as SGHRS and CDR2 as YFSETQ.

The J gene is TRBJ2-1, the V gene TRBV3-1 (or the pseudogene TRBV3-2); 12 nucleotides align to TRBD2. The CDR3 contains 20 residues. V gave up 0 bases and J gave up 0 bases; unmatched junction bases: 9. Germline V gene sequence: CDR1 LGHDT, CDR2 YNNKEL (reference sequence). The CDR3 bases are TGTGCCAGCAGCCAAGAATTACTAGCGGGGGGCAGGGGCTCCTACAATGAGCAGTTCTTC. Protein: CASSQELLAGGRGSYNEQFF.

This sequence joins TRBV7-9 and TRBJ2-3, with TRBD2 identical over 11 bases. There are 17 residues in the CDR3. In germline, CDR1 is SEHNR, CDR2 FQNEAQ (reference sequence). Trimming took 4 bases from V and 4 from J; bases not matched to a gene: 10. The CDR3 DNA reads as TGTGCCAGCAGCTCACAGGTAGCGGGGGGGCTCGCAGATACGCAGTATTTT. Translated, it gives CASSSQVAGGLADTQYF.

The chain joins TRBV19 to TRBJ1-6; maybe TRBD1 (5 bases). Trimming cost V 7 bases and J 0 bases, with 16 bases left between them. CDR3 length equals 17 residues. Germline V gene sequence: CDR1 LNHDA, CDR2 SQIVND (reference sequence). The CDR3 sequence: CASTPSWQGSYNSPLHF. The CDR3 nucleotides are TGTGCCAGTACCCCCTCTTGGCAGGGCTCCTATAATTCACCCCTCCACTTT.

The chain is built from TRBV7-9 and TRBJ1-5; TRBD1 might be the D (5 bases). Germline V gene sequence: CDR1 SEHNR, CDR2 FQNEAQ (reference sequence). V shed 5 bases and J shed 7 bases, with 15 bases lying between them. The CDR3 is made up of 14 amino acids. The CDR3 sequence: CASSPGGGSQPQHF. The CDR3 DNA follows: TGTGCCAGCAGCCCGGGGGGGGGTAGCCAGCCCCAGCATTTT. Full variable domain (outside the CDR3, taken from reference TRBV7-9 and TRBJ1-5): DTGVSQNPRHKITKRGQNVTFRCDPISEHNRLYWYRQTLGQGPEFLTYFQNEAQLEKSRLLSDRFSAERPKGSFSTLEIQRTEQGDSAMYLCASSPGGGSQPQHFGDGTRLSIL.

This clone was found once. The chain combines TRBV11-3 with TRBJ2-1; 10 nucleotides agree with TRBD1. The CDR3 has 15 residues. The V gene end was trimmed by 5 bases and the J gene end by 9 bases; junction bases not matched to a gene: 10. Germline-derived CDR1 and CDR2 are SGHNT and YENEEA. This chain's CDR3 is CASSPGQGVLVEQFF. The CDR3 region has the DNA TGTGCCAGCAGCCCTGGACAGGGGGTATTGGTTGAGCAGTTCTTC.

This chain connects TRBV20-1 to TRBJ1-4; TRBD1 might be the D (5 bases). Trimming took off 3 bases at V and 6 bases at J, with 8 bases between the two ends. The CDR3 is 12 residues long. CDR1 is DFQATT, CDR2 SNEGSKA, per germline (reference sequence). CDR3 region: CSASVTDEKLFF. The CDR3 DNA reads as TGCAGTGCTAGTGTGACAGATGAAAAACTGTTTTTT.

The V call is TRBV3-1 (or the pseudogene TRBV3-2), the J call TRBJ2-7; a possible D gene is TRBD2 (6 bases). The ends were cut back, 5 bases at V and 2 bases at J, with 19 bases in the middle. From germline, CDR1 is LGHDT and CDR2 YNNKEL (reference sequence). The CDR3 length is 16 residues. The CDR3 spells CASSLTTPGVAYEQYF. For the CDR3, the DNA is TGTGCCAGCAGCTTGACGACCCCGGGGGTGGCCTACGAGCAGTACTTC.

This rearrangement joins TRBV14 to TRBJ2-2, with 9 bases identical to TRBD2. CDR1 is SGHDN, CDR2 FVKESK, per germline. The CDR3 extends over 15 amino acids. Trimming took 1 base from V and 7 from J; bases not matched to a gene: 4. DNA of the CDR3: TGTGCCAGCAGCCAAGGCGGGGGGGCCGTCGGGGAGCTGTTTTTT. The encoded protein is CASSQGGGAVGELFF. The variable domain in full, with the rest retrieved from reference TRBV14 and TRBJ2-2, is EAGVTQFPSHSVIEKGQTVTLRCDPISGHDNLYWYRRVMGKEIKFLLHFVKESKQDESGMPNNRFLAERTGGTYSTLKVQPAELEDSGVYFCASSQGGGAVGELFFGEGSRLTVL.

CDR3: CASSLGQGPQNTEAFF. The CDR3 DNA reads as TGTGCCAGCAGTTTGGGTCAGGGGCCACAGAACACTGAAGCTTTCTTT. The chain recombines TRBV6-5 with TRBJ1-1; a weak D match, TRBD1 (6 bases). V lost 4 bases, J lost 1 base, and 16 bases lay in between. Germline values: CDR1 MNHEY, CDR2 SVGAGI. The CDR3 is 16 amino acids.

The V gene is TRBV11-2, the J gene TRBJ1-1; TRBD1 might be the D (5 bases). Germline V gene lookup returns CDR1 SGHAT and CDR2 FQNNGV. The CDR3 contains 16 residues. The germline V and J ends were trimmed by 5 bases and 0 bases, with 16 bases remaining between them. The CDR3 nucleotides are TGTGCCAGCAGCCCCAATAGGGGCCTGATGAACACTGAAGCTTTCTTT. Translated, it gives CASSPNRGLMNTEAFF.

This chain connects TRBV7-9 to TRBJ2-2; D ambiguous. The CDR3 covers 16 residues. The ends were cut back, 8 bases at V and 0 bases at J, with 16 bases in the middle. Germline loops: CDR1 SEHNR, CDR2 FQNEAQ (reference sequence). The CDR3 nucleotides read TGTGCCAGCGAAGACCGATTGACACCGAACACCGGGGAGCTGTTTTTT. Amino acid sequence: CASEDRLTPNTGELFF. Using reference TRBV7-9 and TRBJ2-2 for the parts outside the CDR3, the full variable domain is DTGVSQNPRHKITKRGQNVTFRCDPISEHNRLYWYRQTLGQGPEFLTYFQNEAQLEKSRLLSDRFSAERPKGSFSTLEIQRTEQGDSAMYLCASEDRLTPNTGELFFGEGSRLTVL.

This chain joins TRBV3-1 (or the pseudogene TRBV3-2) and TRBJ2-7; 8 positions agree with TRBD2. Germline values: CDR1 LGHDT, CDR2 YNNKEL (reference sequence). Trimming at V came to 2 bases and at J to 0 bases, leaving 3 bases not matched to a gene. The CDR3 runs to 15 residues. This CDR3 reads CASSQRGGSSYEQYF. Here the CDR3 DNA reads TGTGCCAGCAGCCAACGGGGGGGGAGCTCCTACGAGCAGTACTTC.

The chain combines TRBV3-1 (or the pseudogene TRBV3-2) with TRBJ1-1; TRBD1 aligns across 7 bases. The CDR3 loop spans 18 amino acids. The V gene's germline CDR1 is LGHDT and CDR2 YNNKEL (reference sequence). Trimming cost V 4 bases and J 3 bases; bases outside gene matches: 17. The CDR3 loop reads CASSPLNRGLGPDTEAFF. The CDR3 DNA reads as TGTGCCAGCAGCCCCCTGAACAGGGGATTAGGACCTGACACTGAAGCTTTCTTT.

V gene TRBV7-2 combines with J gene TRBJ1-3; tentatively, D is TRBD1 (6 bases). V was pared by 5 bases and J by 0 bases, with 17 bases between. In germline, CDR1 is SGHTA, CDR2 FQGNSA. This CDR3 is 17 amino acids long. The CDR3 sequence is CASSPTTGYYSGNTIYF. The DNA of the CDR3 is TGTGCCAGCAGCCCAACCACAGGGTACTACTCTGGAAACACCATATATTTT.

The rearrangement uses TRBV7-7 and TRBJ2-2, with 9 nucleotides matching TRBD1. There are 15 residues in the CDR3. V shed 3 bases, J shed 4 bases, and the junction held 3 bases outside the gene matches. Germline lookup yields CDR1 SSHAT and CDR2 FNYEAQ (reference sequence). The CDR3 DNA sequence: TGTGCCAGCAGCTTGGACAGGGGAGCCACCGGGGAGCTGTTTTTT. Amino acid sequence: CASSLDRGATGELFF.

The chain is built from TRBV4-1 and TRBJ1-3; no clear D. The CDR3 consists of 18 residues. Germline CDR1 MGHRA, CDR2 YSYEKL. Trimming cost V 0 bases and J 0 bases, with 15 bases left between them. The DNA of the CDR3 is TGCGCCAGCAGCCAAGAATCAACAGCCGCTTTCTCTGGAAACACCATATATTTT. Its translation is CASSQESTAAFSGNTIYF.

Here the CDR3 DNA reads TGTGCCAGTAGTACAGACAGGGTCACTGAAGCTTTCTTT. It translates to CASSTDRVTEAFF. This chain uses TRBV19 with TRBJ1-1, with TRBD1 identical over 7 bases. Per the germline V gene, CDR1 is LNHDA and CDR2 is SQIVND (reference sequence). This CDR3 has 13 residues. Trimming cost V 4 bases and J 4 bases; bases outside gene matches: 3. Supplemented by reference TRBV19 and TRBJ1-1, the full variable domain reads DGGITQSPKYLFRKEGQNVTLSCEQNLNHDAMYWYRQDPGQGLRLIYYSQIVNDFQKGDIAEGYSVSREKKESFPLTVTSAQKNPTAFYLCASSTDRVTEAFFGQGTRLTVV.

The J gene is TRBJ2-6, the V gene TRBV19; D is ambiguous. Germline V lookup: CDR1 LNHDA, CDR2 SQIVND (reference sequence). The CDR3 loop spans 13 amino acids. V lost 6 bases and J 0 bases, leaving 3 bases between the germline ends. The chain's CDR3 is CASSVSGANVLTF. The CDR3 DNA follows: TGTGCCAGTAGCGTCTCTGGGGCCAACGTCCTGACTTTC.

V is TRBV5-1 and J is TRBJ2-1; 11 bases are shared with TRBD2. The CDR3 is 15 residues long. V shed 5 bases and J 4 bases; nucleotides not matched to a gene: 5. Germline V gene lookup returns CDR1 SGHRS and CDR2 YFSETQ. CDR3: CASRPTSGGYNEQFF. The CDR3 DNA is TGCGCCAGCAGACCTACTAGCGGGGGATACAATGAGCAGTTCTTC.

This chain joins TRBV14 and TRBJ1-6; D is perhaps TRBD1 (5 bases). The germline V gene has CDR1 SGHDN and CDR2 FVKESK. V lost 4 bases and J lost 6, with 7 bases in between. The CDR3 extends over 13 amino acids. The CDR3, as DNA: TGTGCCAGCAGCCTCCAGGGTAATTCACCCCTCCACTTT. This sequence encodes CASSLQGNSPLHF. The full variable domain, rest sourced from reference TRBV14 and TRBJ1-6, is EAGVTQFPSHSVIEKGQTVTLRCDPISGHDNLYWYRRVMGKEIKFLLHFVKESKQDESGMPNNRFLAERTGGTYSTLKVQPAELEDSGVYFCASSLQGNSPLHFGNGTRLTVT.

The gene calls are TRBV7-7 and TRBJ2-7; the D gene is possibly TRBD1 (5 bases). V gave up 5 bases and J gave up 2 bases, with 13 bases separating them. Germline CDR1 reads SSHAT; CDR2 reads FNYEAQ (reference sequence). This CDR3 comprises 14 residues. CDR3: CASSKDIGPYEQYF. CDR3 sequence (DNA): TGTGCCAGCAGCAAGGACATTGGTCCCTACGAGCAGTACTTC. Full variable domain (remainder filled in from reference TRBV7-7 and TRBJ2-7): GAGVSQSPRYKVTKRGQDVTLRCDPISSHATLYWYQQALGQGPEFLTYFNYEAQPDKSGLPSDRFSAERPEGSISTLTIQRTEQRDSAMYRCASSKDIGPYEQYFGPGTRLTVT.

The gene calls are TRBV19 and TRBJ1-5; no reliable D call. The CDR3 runs to 14 residues. Germline CDR1 and CDR2: LNHDA and SQIVND (reference sequence). Trimming shortened V by 5 bases and J by 4 bases, and 12 bases separated the two germline ends. The CDR3 loop reads CASSPRGRNQPQHF. CDR3 DNA sequence: TGTGCCAGTAGTCCCCGGGGTAGAAATCAGCCCCAGCATTTT.

Of note for this clone: At one end, the junction sequence differs from germline, possibly due to a read error. The chain joins TRBV7-7 to TRBJ2-5, with 10 bases lining up with TRBD1. CDR3 size: 14 residues. CDR1 is SSHAT and CDR2 is FNYEAQ in the germline V gene (reference sequence). The CDR3 here is CASSPGTGVETQYF. In nucleotides, the CDR3 is TGTGCTAGCAGCCCAGGGACAGGGGTAGAGACCCAGTACTTC.

The V call is TRBV9, the J call TRBJ2-3; 12 bases fit TRBD2. The junction had 3 bases not matched to a gene; V was cut back by 0 bases and J by 4 bases. This CDR3 is built from 16 residues. Germline V gene sequence: CDR1 SGDLS, CDR2 YYNGEE. CDR3 nucleotide sequence: TGTGCCAGCAGCGTAGGGGCTAGCGGGGGGGCAGATACGCAGTATTTT. Its protein product is CASSVGASGGADTQYF.

The chain has TRBV11-3 and TRBJ1-1; D perhaps matches TRBD1 (5 bases). The CDR3 runs 16 residues. V dropped 4 bases and J dropped 2 bases, with 17 bases sitting between them. CDR1 is SGHNT and CDR2 is YENEEA in the germline V gene. For the CDR3, the DNA is TGTGCCAGCAGCTCTACCTCCCGTAGGGGTAACACTGAAGCTTTCTTT. Translation: CASSSTSRRGNTEAFF. The full variable domain, with the rest looked up from reference TRBV11-3 and TRBJ1-1, is EAGVVQSPRYKIIEKKQPVAFWCNPISGHNTLYWYLQNLGQGPELLIRYENEEAVDDSQLPKDRFSAERLKGVDSTLKIQPAELGDSAVYLCASSSTSRRGNTEAFFGQGTRLTVV.

The V and J genes are TRBV19 and TRBJ1-2; TRBD1 aligns across 7 bases. The CDR3 sequence is 14 residues long. Germline V gene lookup returns CDR1 LNHDA and CDR2 SQIVND (reference sequence). After removal of 5 bases from V and 4 bases from J, the junction contained 7 bases not matched to a gene. CDR3 sequence reads: CASSGRGQFYGYTF. CDR3 in DNA: TGTGCCAGTAGTGGCCGGGGACAGTTCTATGGCTACACCTTC.